This T cell receptor beta chain originates from a study of blood T cell repertoires in COVID-19. Study in general: Samples representing acute and convalescent COVID-19 were sourced from the United States, Italy and Spain. Nucleic acid was either cDNA or gDNA, and it came from T cells, B-cell-depleted T cells, or PBMCs.

Patients from Seattle were sampled longitudinally, starting during active infection. CDR3 length equals 15 residues. V lost 4 bases to trimming and J lost 4 bases, with 13 bases between them. Per the germline V gene, CDR1 is SGHDN and CDR2 is FVKESK. Regarding this clone: This sample also contains other DNA sequences that code for the same CDR3.

Original processing notes: By means of reference gene primer amplification, nucleated cell counts were estimated. Sequenced by immunoSEQ multiplex PCR; TCRdb stores in-frame clones only, minus some. V and J calls and clone size are those listed in that table; D and trimming were worked out from the DNA. This sample has 30,000 or so clones; 75% to 90% occur once, and the top ten carry more than 25%. Material: peripheral blood. This chain connects TRBV14 to TRBJ2-2; maybe TRBD2 (6 bases). This TCR came from a woman of 80 years or more with COVID-19, enrolled during active disease. CDR3 amino acids: CASSPRGGVTGELFF. DNA of the CDR3: TGTGCCAGCAGCCCTCGGGGCGGGGTCACCGGGGAGCTGTTTTTT.